A selection of T cell receptor beta chains follows, all from one sample in a study of cytomegalovirus exposure and HLA in healthy donors. Sequencing used immunoSEQ multiplex PCR; TCRdb keeps in-frame clones, though not all of them. The sample holds 200,000 to 250,000 clones, 70% to 85% seen once. Sequenced: PBMCs. These receptors were obtained from a man aged 45-65 years in good health and CMV-seronegative. Both conserved end residues are part of each CDR3. A D gene is named only where the DNA matches it firmly. Expanded clones get a size class; other rows say once, few or many, or leave the size out.

abundance	v_gene	d_gene	j_gene	CDR3nt	CDR3aa
.	TRBV10-3	TRBD2	TRBJ2-1	TGTGCCATCAGTGAGCGGCTAGCGGCGGACAATGAGCAGTTCTTC	CAISERLAADNEQFF
.	TRBV28	.	TRBJ2-5	TGTGCCAGCAGTCCAGGACCGCCCGTGGGGCCCCAAGAGACCCAGTACTTC	CASSPGPPVGPQETQYF
.	TRBV27	.	TRBJ2-2	TGTGCCAGCAGTTTAGCCAGGAAGAACACCGGGGAGCTGTTTTTT	CASSLARKNTGELFF
.	TRBV19	.	TRBJ2-5	TGTGCCAGTAGTTCTCGGGAACTCAAAGAGACCCAGTACTTC	CASSSRELKETQYF
.	TRBV4-2	.	TRBJ1-6	TGTGCCAGCAGCCAAGAAGTGGGGAGCTCTTCACCCCTCCACTTT	CASSQEVGSSSPLHF
.	TRBV18	.	TRBJ2-3	TGTGCCAGCTCACCGGTAGCTGCAGATACGCAGTATTTT	CASSPVAADTQYF
.	TRBV28	.	TRBJ1-2	TGTGCCAGCAGCTCCCCTACAGTCTATGGCTACACCTTC	CASSSPTVYGYTF
.	TRBV5-1	.	TRBJ2-2	TGCGCCAGCAGCTTGGGCGGATTCACCGGGGAGCTGTTTTTT	CASSLGGFTGELFF
.	TRBV5-1	.	TRBJ2-1	TGCGCCAGCAGCTTCGCTAGCGACAATGAGCAGTTCTTC	CASSFASDNEQFF
.	TRBV21-1	.	TRBJ1-3	TGTGCCAGCAGCGACCCGGGACAGGGGGCGGGAAACACCATATATTTT	CASSDPGQGAGNTIYF
once	TRBV18	.	TRBJ2-5	TGTGCCAGCTCACCACTAGCGGACCAAGAGACCCAGTACTTC	CASSPLADQETQYF
.	TRBV18	.	TRBJ1-6	TGTGCCAGCTCCCACCTGGACACTTATTCACCCCTCCACTTT	CASSHLDTYSPLHF
.	TRBV27	.	TRBJ1-5	TGTGCCAGCAGTTACGCTAGGGGGGGCCCCCAGCATTTT	CASSYARGGPQHF
.	TRBV10-1	.	TRBJ2-7	TGCGCCAGCAGTGGAGGAGTGAGCGACGAGCAGTACTTC	CASSGGVSDEQYF
.	TRBV2	.	TRBJ2-7	TGTGCCAGCAGTGACAGGGATTACGAGCAGTACTTC	CASSDRDYEQYF
.	TRBV11-2	.	TRBJ1-4	TGTGCCAGCAGCTTAGATCCAGGGTTGTATGAAAAACTGTTTTTT	CASSLDPGLYEKLFF
.	TRBV19	.	TRBJ2-1	TGTGCCAGTAGCGACGGAGCCTCCTACAATGAGCAGTTCTTC	CASSDGASYNEQFF
.	TRBV12-5	.	TRBJ2-7	TGTGCTAGTGGTTTGTCCCCCCCCAGAATTACTACCTACGAGCAGTACTTC	CASGLSPPRITTYEQYF
.	TRBV2	TRBD1	TRBJ1-1	TGTGCCAGCAGTGCACAGGGGGTGGAAAACACTGAAGCTTTCTTT	CASSAQGVENTEAFF
.	TRBV14	.	TRBJ2-7	TGTGCCAGCAGCCACTACTCTAGACGAGGCGAGCAGTACTTC	CASSHYSRRGEQYF
.	TRBV4-2	TRBD2	TRBJ2-3	TGTGCCAGCAGCCATTTGCGCGGGAGTGAAGCAGATACGCAGTATTTT	CASSHLRGSEADTQYF
.	TRBV28	TRBD2	TRBJ2-5	TGTGCCAGCCAACTTAGCGGGAGGAAAGAGACCCAGTACTTC	CASQLSGRKETQYF
once	TRBV5-1	.	TRBJ2-7	TGCGCCAGCAGCTTAAGTGGGGACACCTACGAGCAGTACTTC	CASSLSGDTYEQYF
.	TRBV6-1	TRBD1	TRBJ2-1	TGTGCCAGCAGGCCTGGGACAGGGGGAAGAGATGAGCAGTTCTTC	CASRPGTGGRDEQFF
.	TRBV4-1	.	TRBJ2-7	TGCGCCAGCAGCCAAGTATACGGAGCGAAGGCATACGAGCAGTACTTC	CASSQVYGAKAYEQYF
.	TRBV28	.	TRBJ2-2	TGTGCCAGCAGAAGGAGGAACACCGGGGAGCTGTTTTTT	CASRRRNTGELFF
few	TRBV30	.	TRBJ1-4	TGTGCCTGGAGTCCGGGTCCAACTAATGAAAAACTGTTTTTT	CAWSPGPTNEKLFF
.	TRBV11-2	TRBD2	TRBJ2-2	TGTGCCAGCAGCTCTAGCGGGAGTGGCGCCGGGGAGCTGTTTTTT	CASSSSGSGAGELFF
.	TRBV2	.	TRBJ2-2	TGTGCCAGCCGGACAGCAACGAACACCGGGGAGCTGTTTTTT	CASRTATNTGELFF
.	TRBV5-4	.	TRBJ2-7	TGTGCCAGCAGCCCCGGGACTGGGGGGTACGAGCAGTACTTC	CASSPGTGGYEQYF
.	TRBV18	.	TRBJ2-5	TGTGCCAGCTCACTTGGACAGTCGAAGGGGACCCAGTACTTC	CASSLGQSKGTQYF
.	TRBV6-1	.	TRBJ1-3	TGTGCCAGCAGACAGGGCCTCTCTGGAAACACCATATATTTT	CASRQGLSGNTIYF
.	TRBV6-4	TRBD1	TRBJ2-1	TGTGCCAGCAGTGACACGACAGGGAACAATCTCCAGTTCTTC	CASSDTTGNNLQFF
.	TRBV28	TRBD1	TRBJ2-6	TGTGCCAGCAGTTTAGGCCGTGGGACAGGGTACCCGAGCTCTGGGGCCAACGTCCTGACTTTC	CASSLGRGTGYPSSGANVLTF
.	TRBV4-1	TRBD1	TRBJ2-7	TGCGCCAGCAGCCAAGTCGGCCAGGGGGTCCACGAGCAGTACTTC	CASSQVGQGVHEQYF
.	TRBV28	TRBD2	TRBJ2-7	TGTGCCAGCAAAGGGCGGGAGTCGTACGAGCAGTACTTC	CASKGRESYEQYF
.	TRBV27	TRBD2	TRBJ2-1	TGTGCCAGCAGTTTATCGGCTAGCGGGATATTTGAGCAGTTCTTC	CASSLSASGIFEQFF
.	TRBV7-6	.	TRBJ1-5	TGTGCCAGCAGCCAGGGAAAGGGAAGATATAGCAATCAGCCCCAGCATTTT	CASSQGKGRYSNQPQHF
once	TRBV6-6	.	TRBJ1-5	TGTGCCAGCAGTTACTCGGGGCGCGACAATCAGCCCCAGCATTTT	CASSYSGRDNQPQHF
.	TRBV28	.	TRBJ1-3	TGTGCCAGCAGCCCCCTTGGGCAGGGAACGCCGTGGGGAAACACCATATATTTT	CASSPLGQGTPWGNTIYF
.	TRBV29-1	.	TRBJ2-5	TGCAGCGTTGAAGATGGAGTTCAAGAGACCCAGTACTTC	CSVEDGVQETQYF